The present TCR beta chain was sequenced within a study of radiotherapy plus CTLA-4 blockade in lung cancer. Study-wide results and caveats: The best predictor of response was reported to be early blood T cell clone dynamics, with interferon-beta.

CTLA-4 blockade using ipilimumab, together with focal radiation, was received by patients with chemo-refractory metastatic non-small-cell lung cancer. Points on this clone: Its specificity is unknown.

The protocol was immunoSEQ multiplex PCR, while the TCRdb copy is restricted to in-frame clones and leaves out a portion. The sample holds approximately 98,000 clones; roughly four fifths are singletons and the top ten take around 3.5%. Sequences were derived from peripheral blood, sampled from a patient treated with radiotherapy plus ipilimumab. This clonotype was sampled from a human donor with non-small cell lung cancer who had a partial response to radiotherapy plus ipilimumab.

CDR3 region: CASSGDRGSTTNEKLFF. Written as DNA, the CDR3 is TGTGCCAGCAGCGGGGACAGGGGGTCCACAACTAATGAAAAACTGTTTTTT. The rearrangement links TRBV2 to TRBJ1-4; 11 nucleotides line up with TRBD1. Per germline, CDR1 SNHLY and CDR2 FYNNEI. V shed 6 bases, J shed 0 bases, and the junction held 6 bases outside the gene matches. This CDR3 contains 17 residues.